These 20 T cell receptor beta chains share one sample of origin, sequenced in a study of blood T cell repertoires in COVID-19. Libraries were prepared by immunoSEQ multiplex PCR; TCRdb keeps only in-frame clonotypes and omits some of them. The sample holds around 68,000 clones, 88% seen once. The sample was peripheral blood. The receptor source for this set is a human donor in a cohort sampled during active COVID-19.

V is TRBV29-1 and J is TRBJ1-2; 8 nucleotides align to TRBD1. Per the germline V gene, CDR1 is SQVTM and CDR2 is ANQGSEA. Germline trimming cut 1 base from V and 7 bases from J; bases unmatched to any gene: 14. The CDR3 runs 16 residues. DNA of the CDR3: TGCAGCGTTGAAGGATGGTGGAGGGACAGGAGGGGTGGCTACACCTTC. As protein: CSVEGWWRDRRGGYTF.

V gene TRBV5-1 combines with J gene TRBJ2-1; 7 nucleotides line up with TRBD1. The CDR3 contains 15 residues. Germline trimming cut 0 bases from V and 5 bases from J; bases unmatched to any gene: 5. Per germline, CDR1 SGHRS and CDR2 YFSETQ. CDR3 sequence: CASSLVGQTDNEQFF. The CDR3 DNA reads TGCGCCAGCAGCTTGGTGGGACAGACCGACAATGAGCAGTTCTTC.

The gene calls are TRBV5-1 and TRBJ1-4; a possible D gene is TRBD1 (5 bases). V was pared by 0 bases and J by 7 bases, with 13 bases between. Per germline, CDR1 SGHRS and CDR2 YFSETQ. This CDR3 region has 15 residues. The CDR3 DNA follows: TGCGCCAGCAGCTTGGCAGGGCTCGAAGGTGAAAAACTGTTTTTT. It codes for CASSLAGLEGEKLFF.

The chain recombines TRBV11-2 with TRBJ2-1, with D unresolved. The CDR3 extends over 15 amino acids. In germline, CDR1 is SGHAT, CDR2 FQNNGV. The V end lost 5 bases, the J end lost 6 bases, and 17 bases lay between the germline ends. This CDR3 reads CASSLTSPPRNEQFF. The CDR3 DNA reads TGTGCCAGCAGCCTAACCTCTCCCCCTCGCAATGAGCAGTTCTTC.

This sequence joins TRBV5-4 and TRBJ1-2; D gene unclear. CDR3 length: 14 amino acids. In germline, CDR1 is SGHNT, CDR2 YYREEE (reference sequence). V lost 1 base, J lost 4 bases, and 11 bases lay in between. CDR3 in amino acids: CASSLNIATYGYTF. For the CDR3, the DNA is TGTGCCAGCAGCTTGAATATAGCCACCTATGGCTACACCTTC.

The chain is built from TRBV5-6 and TRBJ2-1; weak D call: TRBD1 (6 bases). Trimming pared 3 bases from V and 3 bases from J, leaving 13 bases between. This CDR3 has 15 residues. The germline V gene has CDR1 SGHDT and CDR2 YYEEEE. CDR3 sequence (DNA): TGTGCCAGCAGCTGGGACACCCGCGGCTACAATGAGCAGTTCTTC. Encoded protein: CASSWDTRGYNEQFF. Based on the CDR3 plus reference TRBV5-6 and TRBJ2-1, the full variable domain is DAGVTQSPTHLIKTRGQQVTLRCSPKSGHDTVSWYQQALGQGPQFIFQYYEEEERQRGNFPDRFSGHQFPNYSSELNVNALLLGDSALYLCASSWDTRGYNEQFFGPGTRLTVL.

This chain joins TRBV5-8 and TRBJ2-7; no clear D gene. V was shortened by 0 bases and J by 0 bases, with 13 bases between the two germline ends. Germline CDR1 is SGHTS and CDR2 is YDEGEE. The CDR3 covers 16 residues. The CDR3 region has the DNA TGTGCCAGCAGCTTGGATTGGGCAGCCAGCTCCTACGAGCAGTACTTC. It codes for CASSLDWAASSYEQYF.

The CDR3, as DNA: TGTGCCTGGAGTGCCCAGAGGGGGGGTGGGAACCGGGACAAGATAACAGGACTTTGGATGGCTTTCTTT. Protein: CAWSAQRGGGNRDKITGLWMAFF. J is TRBJ1-1 and V is TRBV30; D may be TRBD1 (6 bases). The CDR3 runs 23 residues. Deletions cut 1 base from V and 11 bases from J, with 47 bases between. Germline CDR1 GTSNPN, CDR2 SVGIG (reference sequence).

The genes are TRBV6-5 and TRBJ1-1, with TRBD1 matching over 7 bases. The length of the CDR3 is 15 residues. After removal of 2 bases from V and 0 bases from J, the junction contained 3 bases not matched to a gene. In germline, CDR1 is MNHEY, CDR2 SVGAGI. The CDR3 protein is CASSYLTGMNTEAFF. The DNA of the CDR3 is TGTGCCAGCAGTTACCTGACAGGGATGAACACTGAAGCTTTCTTT.

This chain uses TRBV6-5 with TRBJ1-1; 7 positions match TRBD1. Germline lookup yields CDR1 MNHEY and CDR2 SVGAGI. The V and J ends lost 6 bases and 6 bases, in that order; junction bases with no gene match: 13. The CDR3 has 15 amino acids. Here the CDR3 DNA reads TGTGCCAGCAGGGTTACCGATGGACAGGCCCCTGAAGCTTTCTTT. Translation gives CASRVTDGQAPEAFF.

The chain employs TRBV7-8 and TRBJ1-2; the D is unclear. V shed 5 bases and J shed 4 bases, with 8 bases lying between them. This CDR3 comprises 12 residues. CDR1 is SGHVS, CDR2 FQNEAQ, per germline. CDR3 residues: CASSPVAYGYTF. The CDR3 nucleotides read TGTGCCAGCAGCCCCGTGGCCTATGGCTACACCTTC.

This rearrangement joins TRBV29-1 to TRBJ1-2; weak D call: TRBD1 (5 bases). Germline CDR1 is SQVTM and CDR2 is ANQGSEA. The CDR3 contains 13 residues. V dropped 2 bases and J dropped 8 bases, with 15 bases sitting between them. The CDR3: CSVEPWYRSGYTF. The DNA of the CDR3 is TGCAGCGTTGAACCCTGGTACAGGAGCGGCTACACCTTC. Full variable domain (remainder filled in from reference TRBV29-1 and TRBJ1-2): SAVISQKPSRDICQRGTSLTIQCQVDSQVTMMFWYRQQPGQSLTLIATANQGSEATYESGFVIDKFPISRPNLTFSTLTVSNMSPEDSSIYLCSVEPWYRSGYTFGSGTRLTVV.

This clone has just one count. The chain combines TRBV4-2 with TRBJ2-7; 7 nucleotides match TRBD1. Germline CDR1 LGHNA, CDR2 YNFKEQ. V dropped 4 bases and J dropped 0; count of bases not matched to a gene: 6. CDR3 length equals 15 residues. The CDR3 loop is CASSRGQETSYEQYF. The CDR3 DNA reads TGTGCCAGCAGCCGCGGACAGGAAACCTCCTACGAGCAGTACTTC.

The chain employs TRBV6-5 and TRBJ2-2, with a tentative D call TRBD2 (5 bases). The germline V gene encodes CDR1 MNHEY and CDR2 SVGAGI. The CDR3 sequence is 14 residues long. V was trimmed by 8 bases and J by 7 bases, leaving 17 bases between them. Here the CDR3 reads CASYSGRLIGELFF. In DNA, the CDR3 is TGTGCCAGCTATTCGGGCCGACTAATCGGGGAGCTGTTTTTT.

The chain joins TRBV29-1 to TRBJ2-7; TRBD2 matches 12 bases. Germline-derived CDR1 and CDR2 are SQVTM and ANQGSEA. Losses at the gene ends were 8 bases for V and 0 bases for J; bases not matched to a gene: 5. The CDR3 consists of 14 residues. The CDR3 protein is CSTRTSGNSYEQYF. CDR3 in DNA: TGCAGCACCAGGACTAGCGGGAACTCCTACGAGCAGTACTTC.

This chain links TRBV5-1 with TRBJ2-7, with TRBD1 matching over 10 bases. Germline lookup yields CDR1 SGHRS and CDR2 YFSETQ. The CDR3 spans 15 residues. V lost 3 bases to trimming and J lost 6 bases; unmatched junction nucleotides: 9. Here the CDR3 reads CASSWDRGKAGEQYF. CDR3 nucleotides: TGCGCCAGCAGCTGGGACAGGGGCAAAGCCGGCGAGCAGTACTTC.

This clone was picked up one time. CDR3 sequence (DNA): TGCGCCAGCAGCCTTCCCGGGACAGGTAACACCGGGGAGCTGTTTTTT. It specifies CASSLPGTGNTGELFF. The chain recombines TRBV5-1 with TRBJ2-2; 8 nucleotides match TRBD1. The CDR3 runs to 16 residues. Germline V gives CDR1 SGHRS, CDR2 YFSETQ. V was clipped by 4 bases and J by 2 bases; unmatched bases: 7. The whole variable domain, filled in from reference TRBV5-1 and TRBJ2-2, reads KAGVTQTPRYLIKTRGQQVTLSCSPISGHRSVSWYQQTPGQGLQFLFEYFSETQRNKGNFPGRFSGRQFSNSRSEMNVSTLELGDSALYLCASSLPGTGNTGELFFGEGSRLTVL.

This chain links TRBV28 with TRBJ1-4; TRBD1 agrees at 10 bases. The CDR3 has 15 residues. V was pared by 6 bases and J by 8 bases, with 9 bases of the junction left unmatched. Germline CDR1 MDHEN, CDR2 SYDVKM. DNA for the CDR3: TGTGCCAGCAGAGCCGGGACAGGGGCAGGAGAAAAACTGTTTTTT. Translating it yields CASRAGTGAGEKLFF.

This chain's CDR3 is CASSYSGQPYGYTF. The CDR3 nucleotides read TGTGCCAGCAGTTACTCTGGACAGCCCTATGGCTACACCTTC. V is TRBV6-2 or TRBV6-3 and J is TRBJ1-2; D may be TRBD1 (6 bases). CDR3 length: 14 amino acids. In germline, CDR1 is MNHEY, CDR2 SVGEGT. Trimming removed 0 bases from V and 4 bases from J, with 9 bases in between.

The rearrangement links TRBV11-3 to TRBJ1-6; D may be TRBD1 (5 bases). Germline assignment: CDR1 SGHNT and CDR2 YENEEA. The CDR3 is 13 amino acids. V gave up 4 bases and J gave up 10 bases, with 11 bases separating them. CDR3: CASSWRDGSPLHF. The CDR3 DNA reads as TGTGCCAGCAGCTGGAGGGACGGGTCACCCCTCCACTTT.